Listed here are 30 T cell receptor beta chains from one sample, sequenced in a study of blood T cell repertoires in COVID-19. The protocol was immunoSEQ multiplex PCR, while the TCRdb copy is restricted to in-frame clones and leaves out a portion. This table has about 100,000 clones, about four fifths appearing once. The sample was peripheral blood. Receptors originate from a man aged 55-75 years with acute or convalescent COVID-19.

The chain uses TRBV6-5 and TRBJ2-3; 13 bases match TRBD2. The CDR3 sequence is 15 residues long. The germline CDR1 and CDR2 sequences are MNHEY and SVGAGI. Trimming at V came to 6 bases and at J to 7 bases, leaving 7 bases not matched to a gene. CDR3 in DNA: TGTGCCAGCAGCCTAACTAGCGGGGGGGCCTATACGCAGTATTTT. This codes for CASSLTSGGAYTQYF.

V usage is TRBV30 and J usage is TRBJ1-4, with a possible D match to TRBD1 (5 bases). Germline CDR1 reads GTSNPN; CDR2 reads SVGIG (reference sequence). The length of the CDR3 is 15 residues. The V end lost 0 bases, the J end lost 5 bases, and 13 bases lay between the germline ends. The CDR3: CAWSVGTHKNEKLFF. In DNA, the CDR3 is TGTGCCTGGAGTGTGGGGACTCATAAGAATGAAAAACTGTTTTTT.

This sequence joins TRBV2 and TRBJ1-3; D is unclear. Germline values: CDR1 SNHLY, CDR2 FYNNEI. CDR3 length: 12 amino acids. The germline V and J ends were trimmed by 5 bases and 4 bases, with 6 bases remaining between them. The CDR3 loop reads CASSFQGNTIYF. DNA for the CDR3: TGTGCCAGCAGTTTCCAGGGAAACACCATATATTTT.

CDR3 nucleotide sequence: TGTGCCAGCAGTAGTTACAGGGGAGTGGGCTACGAGCAGTACTTC. Its translation: CASSSYRGVGYEQYF. V usage is TRBV5-6 and J usage is TRBJ2-7, with 7 bases lining up with TRBD1. V was pared by 5 bases and J by 3 bases, with 11 bases of the junction left unmatched. The CDR3 contains 15 residues. The germline V gene has CDR1 SGHDT and CDR2 YYEEEE.

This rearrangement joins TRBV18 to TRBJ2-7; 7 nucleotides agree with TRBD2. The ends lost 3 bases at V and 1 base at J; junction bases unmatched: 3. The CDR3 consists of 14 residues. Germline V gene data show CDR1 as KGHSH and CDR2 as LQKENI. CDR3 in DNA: TGTGCCAGCTCACCGGGACTAATATCCTACGAGCAGTACTTC. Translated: CASSPGLISYEQYF.

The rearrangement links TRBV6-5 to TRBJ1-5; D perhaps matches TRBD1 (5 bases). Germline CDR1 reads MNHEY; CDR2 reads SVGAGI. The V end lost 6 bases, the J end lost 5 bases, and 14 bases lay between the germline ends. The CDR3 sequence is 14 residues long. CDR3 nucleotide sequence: TGTGCCAGCAGCTCAAGGGGTCCGGATCAGCCCCAGCATTTT. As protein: CASSSRGPDQPQHF.

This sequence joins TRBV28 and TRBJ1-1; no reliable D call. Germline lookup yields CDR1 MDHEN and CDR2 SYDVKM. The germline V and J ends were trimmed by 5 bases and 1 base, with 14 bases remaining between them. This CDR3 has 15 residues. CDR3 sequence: CASSNPARWNTEAFF. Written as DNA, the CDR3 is TGTGCCAGCAGTAACCCTGCCCGGTGGAACACTGAAGCTTTCTTT.

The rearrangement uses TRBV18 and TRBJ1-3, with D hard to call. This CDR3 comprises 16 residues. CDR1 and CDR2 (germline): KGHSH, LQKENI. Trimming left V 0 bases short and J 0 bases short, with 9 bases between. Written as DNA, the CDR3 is TGTGCCAGCTCACCACCGAGGGCGACCTCTGGAAACACCATATATTTT. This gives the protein CASSPPRATSGNTIYF.

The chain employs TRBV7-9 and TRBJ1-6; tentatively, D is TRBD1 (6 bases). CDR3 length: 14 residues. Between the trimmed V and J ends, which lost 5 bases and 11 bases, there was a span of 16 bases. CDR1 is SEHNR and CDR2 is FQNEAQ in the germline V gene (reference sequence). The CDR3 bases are TGTGCCAGCAGCCCTACAGGGTCTGGTCCACCCCTCCACTTT. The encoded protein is CASSPTGSGPPLHF.

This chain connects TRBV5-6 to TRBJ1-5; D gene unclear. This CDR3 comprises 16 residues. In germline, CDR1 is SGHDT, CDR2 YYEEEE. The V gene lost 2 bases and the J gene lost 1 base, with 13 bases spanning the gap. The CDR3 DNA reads TGTGCCAGCAGCTTCCTGGGGAGGGTAAGCAATCAGCCCCAGCATTTT. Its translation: CASSFLGRVSNQPQHF.

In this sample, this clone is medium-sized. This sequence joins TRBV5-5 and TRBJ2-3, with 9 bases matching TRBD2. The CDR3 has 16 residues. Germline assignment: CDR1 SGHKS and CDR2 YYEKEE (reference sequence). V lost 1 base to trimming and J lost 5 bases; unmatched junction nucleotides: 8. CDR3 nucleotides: TGTGCCAGCAGCTTGAGGCCTAGCGGGACTGTAGATACGCAGTATTTT. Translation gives CASSLRPSGTVDTQYF.

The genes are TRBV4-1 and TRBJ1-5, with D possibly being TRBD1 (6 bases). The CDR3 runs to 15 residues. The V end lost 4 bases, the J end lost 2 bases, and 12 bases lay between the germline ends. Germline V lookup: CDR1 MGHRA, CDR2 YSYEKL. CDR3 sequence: CASSPLWTGNQPQHF. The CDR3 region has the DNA TGCGCCAGCAGCCCTCTTTGGACAGGCAATCAGCCCCAGCATTTT.

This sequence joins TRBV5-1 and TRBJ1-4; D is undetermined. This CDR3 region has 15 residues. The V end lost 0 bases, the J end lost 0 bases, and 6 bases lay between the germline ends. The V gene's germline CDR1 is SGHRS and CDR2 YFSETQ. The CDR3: CASSLALATNEKLFF. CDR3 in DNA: TGCGCCAGCAGCTTGGCCCTAGCAACTAATGAAAAACTGTTTTTT. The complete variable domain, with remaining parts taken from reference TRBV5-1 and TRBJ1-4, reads KAGVTQTPRYLIKTRGQQVTLSCSPISGHRSVSWYQQTPGQGLQFLFEYFSETQRNKGNFPGRFSGRQFSNSRSEMNVSTLELGDSALYLCASSLALATNEKLFFGSGTQLSVL.

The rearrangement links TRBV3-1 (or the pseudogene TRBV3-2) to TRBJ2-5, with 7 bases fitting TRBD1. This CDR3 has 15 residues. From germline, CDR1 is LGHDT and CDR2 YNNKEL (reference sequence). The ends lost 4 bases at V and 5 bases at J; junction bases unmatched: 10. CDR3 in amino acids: CASSRGQSKGETQYF. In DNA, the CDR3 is TGTGCCAGCAGCCGGGGACAGTCCAAGGGGGAGACCCAGTACTTC.

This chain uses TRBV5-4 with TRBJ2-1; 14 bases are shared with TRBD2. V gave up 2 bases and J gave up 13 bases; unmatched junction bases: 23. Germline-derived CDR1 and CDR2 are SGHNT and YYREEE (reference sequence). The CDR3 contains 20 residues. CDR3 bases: TGTGCCAGCAGCTTTCTTTTATTTGGCATGGGAGGGACTAGCGGGAGTGGTCAGTTCTTC. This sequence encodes CASSFLLFGMGGTSGSGQFF.

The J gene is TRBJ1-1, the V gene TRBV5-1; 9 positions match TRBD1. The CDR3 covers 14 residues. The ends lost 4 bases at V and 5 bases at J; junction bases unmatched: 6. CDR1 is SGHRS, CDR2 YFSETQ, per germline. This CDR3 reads CASSPQGAYTEAFF. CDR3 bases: TGCGCCAGCAGCCCACAGGGGGCGTATACTGAAGCTTTCTTT. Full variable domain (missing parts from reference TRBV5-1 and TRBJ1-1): KAGVTQTPRYLIKTRGQQVTLSCSPISGHRSVSWYQQTPGQGLQFLFEYFSETQRNKGNFPGRFSGRQFSNSRSEMNVSTLELGDSALYLCASSPQGAYTEAFFGQGTRLTVV.

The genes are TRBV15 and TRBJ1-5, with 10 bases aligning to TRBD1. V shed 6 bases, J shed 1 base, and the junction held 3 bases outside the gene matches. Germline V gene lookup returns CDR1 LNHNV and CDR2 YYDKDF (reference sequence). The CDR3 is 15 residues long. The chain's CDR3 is CATRLDRGSNQPQHF. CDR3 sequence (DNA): TGTGCCACCAGACTGGACAGGGGGAGCAATCAGCCCCAGCATTTT.

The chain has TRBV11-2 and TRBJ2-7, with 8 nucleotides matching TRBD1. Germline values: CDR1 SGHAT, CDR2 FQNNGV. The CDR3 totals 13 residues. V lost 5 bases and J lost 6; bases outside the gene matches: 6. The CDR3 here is CASSPLGTGEQYF. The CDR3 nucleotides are TGTGCCAGCAGCCCCCTGGGGACAGGCGAGCAGTACTTC.

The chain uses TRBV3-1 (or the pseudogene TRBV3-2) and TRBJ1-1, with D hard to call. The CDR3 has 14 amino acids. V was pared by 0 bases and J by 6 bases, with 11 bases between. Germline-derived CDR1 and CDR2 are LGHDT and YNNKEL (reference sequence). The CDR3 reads CASSQESRFSEAFF. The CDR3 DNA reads TGTGCCAGCAGCCAAGAAAGCAGGTTCTCTGAAGCTTTCTTT.

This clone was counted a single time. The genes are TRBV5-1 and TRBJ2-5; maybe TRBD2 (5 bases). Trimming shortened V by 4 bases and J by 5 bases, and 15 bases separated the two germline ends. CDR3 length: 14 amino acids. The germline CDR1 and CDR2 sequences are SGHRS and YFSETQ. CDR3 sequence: CASSADGDAETQYF. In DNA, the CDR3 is TGCGCCAGCAGCGCCGACGGGGATGCGGAGACCCAGTACTTC.

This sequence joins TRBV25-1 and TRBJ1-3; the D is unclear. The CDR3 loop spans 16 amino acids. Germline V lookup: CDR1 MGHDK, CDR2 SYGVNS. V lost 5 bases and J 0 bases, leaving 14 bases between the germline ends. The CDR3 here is CASSNRKALSGNTIYF. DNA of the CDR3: TGTGCCAGCAGTAATCGTAAAGCACTCTCTGGAAACACCATATATTTT.

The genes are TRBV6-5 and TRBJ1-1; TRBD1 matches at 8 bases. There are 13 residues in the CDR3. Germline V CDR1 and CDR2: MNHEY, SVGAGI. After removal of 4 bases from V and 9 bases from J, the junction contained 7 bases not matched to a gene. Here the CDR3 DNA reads TGTGCCAGCAGTTCAGGGGGCGAGAGCCAAGCTTTCTTT. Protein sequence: CASSSGGESQAFF.

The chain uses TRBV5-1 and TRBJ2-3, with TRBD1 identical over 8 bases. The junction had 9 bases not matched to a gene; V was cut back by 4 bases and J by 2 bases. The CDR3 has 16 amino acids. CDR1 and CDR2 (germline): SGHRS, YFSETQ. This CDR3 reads CASSPRTGRPTDTQYF. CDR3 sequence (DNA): TGCGCCAGCAGCCCGAGGACAGGGAGACCCACAGATACGCAGTATTTT.

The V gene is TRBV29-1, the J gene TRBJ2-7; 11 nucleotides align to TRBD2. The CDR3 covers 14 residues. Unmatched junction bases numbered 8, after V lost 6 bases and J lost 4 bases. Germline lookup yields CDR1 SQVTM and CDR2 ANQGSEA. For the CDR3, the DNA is TGCAGCGTCTTGGGGGCTAGCGGGAGGTACGAGCAGTACTTC. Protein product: CSVLGASGRYEQYF.

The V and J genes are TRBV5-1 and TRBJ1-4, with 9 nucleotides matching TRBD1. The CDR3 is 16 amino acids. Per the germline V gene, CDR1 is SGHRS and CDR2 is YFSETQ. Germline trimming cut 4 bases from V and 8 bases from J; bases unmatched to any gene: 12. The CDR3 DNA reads TGCGCCAGCAGCACGGGGGACAGGGTCATTGGGGAAAAACTGTTTTTT. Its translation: CASSTGDRVIGEKLFF.

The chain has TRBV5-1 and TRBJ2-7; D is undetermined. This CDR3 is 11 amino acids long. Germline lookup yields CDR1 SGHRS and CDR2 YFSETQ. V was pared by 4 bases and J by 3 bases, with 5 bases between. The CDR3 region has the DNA TGCGCCAGCAGCATAAACTACGAGCAGTACTTC. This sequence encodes CASSINYEQYF.

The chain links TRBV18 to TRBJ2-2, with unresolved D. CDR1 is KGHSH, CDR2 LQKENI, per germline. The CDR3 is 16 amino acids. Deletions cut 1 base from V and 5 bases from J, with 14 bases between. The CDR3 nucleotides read TGTGCCAGCTCACCACTGCCGGGTGGCTTTACCGGGGAGCTGTTTTTT. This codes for CASSPLPGGFTGELFF.

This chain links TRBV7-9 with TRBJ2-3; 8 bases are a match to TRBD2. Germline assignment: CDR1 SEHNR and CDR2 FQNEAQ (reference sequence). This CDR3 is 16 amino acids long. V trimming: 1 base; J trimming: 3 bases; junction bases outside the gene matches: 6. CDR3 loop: CASSLGAGDGTDTQYF. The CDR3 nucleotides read TGTGCCAGCAGCTTAGGAGCGGGGGATGGGACAGATACGCAGTATTTT.

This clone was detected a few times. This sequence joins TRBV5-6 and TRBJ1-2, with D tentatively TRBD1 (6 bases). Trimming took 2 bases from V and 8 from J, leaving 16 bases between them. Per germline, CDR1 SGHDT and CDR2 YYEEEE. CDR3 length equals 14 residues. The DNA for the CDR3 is TGTGCCAGCAGCTTTGAGTCCCAGGGGCGCGGCTACACCTTC. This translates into CASSFESQGRGYTF.

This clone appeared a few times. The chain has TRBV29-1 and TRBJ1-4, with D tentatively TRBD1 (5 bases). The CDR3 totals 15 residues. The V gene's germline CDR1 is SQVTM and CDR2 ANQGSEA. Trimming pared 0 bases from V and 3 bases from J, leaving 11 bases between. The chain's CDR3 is CSVEDRAGPNEKLFF. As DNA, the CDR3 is TGCAGCGTTGAAGATCGGGCAGGGCCTAATGAAAAACTGTTTTTT.